The sequence of this T cell receptor beta chain was determined in a study of PD-L1 blockade in urothelial cancer. Notes on the study in general: Better survival was predicted by below-median pretreatment blood TCR clonality.

The CDR3 is 14 amino acids. Trimming removed 4 bases from V and 3 bases from J, with 10 bases in between. Germline V gene lookup returns CDR1 LNHDA and CDR2 SQIVND (reference sequence). The data were produced by immunoSEQ multiplex PCR, yet TCRdb's version contains in-frame clones alone and is incomplete. The repertoire holds approximately 100,000 clones, with around 85% as singletons. This clone came up a few times. The target antigen is unknown. The chain employs TRBV19 and TRBJ1-5; D call uncertain. The input for sequencing was PBMCs, taken around atezolizumab (anti-PD-L1) treatment. The TCR originated in a middle-aged man with urothelial cancer. Written as DNA, the CDR3 is TGTGCCAGTAGTAGCCAGGCGTCCAATCAGCCCCAGCATTTT. Its protein is CASSSQASNQPQHF.